The entry below gives a single T cell receptor (beta chain) sequence along with its context. This entry comes from a study of technical replicates of blood from a few donors. CDR1 is MGHRA and CDR2 is YSYEKL in the germline V gene. The CDR3 runs to 14 residues. V was cut by 1 base and J by 5 bases, with 11 bases left in between. Measured with immunoSEQ multiplex PCR; TCRdb has only the in-frame clones, and not every one. The sample consists of some 70,000 clones, around nine tenths of them appearing once. Sequencing was carried out using T cells isolated from PBMCs. V is TRBV4-1 and J is TRBJ1-2; D might be TRBD1 (6 bases). The source of this sequence is a human donor in good health. The CDR3 reads CASSQGTGTYGYTF. The CDR3, as DNA: TGCGCCAGCAGCCAAGGGACGGGGACATATGGCTACACCTTC.